The clone carrying this T cell receptor beta chain was detected once. These data are taken from a study of cytomegalovirus exposure and HLA in healthy donors. Study as a whole: The same platform used for the 650 to 850 first-cohort repertoires was also used for the approximately 120 validation repertoires, as a later analysis reported.

TCRdb's copy holds only in-frame clones and misses some; the assay was immunoSEQ multiplex PCR. Here the sample spans some 250,000 clones, 90% being singletons. J gave up 4 bases and V 0 bases, and 9 bases lay outside the gene matches. This CDR3 spans 18 amino acids. CDR1 SGDLS and CDR2 YYNGEE come from the germline V gene. The chain is built from TRBV9 and TRBJ2-1; the match to TRBD2 covers 11 bases. Sequencing used PBMCs. This clonotype was obtained from a young woman in good health and CMV-seronegative. This CDR3 reads CASSVVTSGTPGYNEQFF. The CDR3 coding sequence is TGTGCCAGCAGCGTAGTGACTAGCGGGACTCCAGGTTACAATGAGCAGTTCTTC.